The rows below give T cell receptor beta chains drawn from one sample of a study of blood T cell repertoires in COVID-19. The method was immunoSEQ multiplex PCR; TCRdb's version includes in-frame clones alone and lacks a portion of them. This table has roughly 520,000 clones, roughly 90% appearing once. The sample was PBMCs or T cells enriched from blood (not recorded which). These receptors came from a woman between 40 and 55 years old who had recovered from COVID-19. CDR3s include the opening cysteine and the closing phenylalanine or tryptophan. The D gene is left open where the match is weak. Clone size appears in some rows only: once, few, many, or a class for an expanded clone.

J gene,clone size,V gene,D gene,CDR3 protein,CDR3 DNA
TRBJ2-5,few,TRBV7-2,TRBD2,CASNKGLAGAETQYF,TGTGCCAGCAACAAGGGGCTAGCGGGAGCAGAGACCCAGTACTTC
TRBJ1-6,-,TRBV2,-,CASSNTRVYPNSPLHF,TGTGCCAGCAGTAATACCAGGGTTTATCCAAATTCACCCCTCCACTTT
TRBJ2-5,-,TRBV11-2,-,CASSLSWQETQYF,TGTGCCAGCAGCTTAAGCTGGCAAGAGACCCAGTACTTC
TRBJ1-2,-,TRBV6-5,-,CASHYRQYGYGYTF,TGTGCCAGCCATTACCGACAGTATGGCTATGGCTACACCTTC
TRBJ2-1,few,TRBV4-3,TRBD2,CASSQEYTSGRPQFF,TGCGCCAGCAGCCAAGAGTATACTAGCGGGAGGCCGCAGTTCTTC
TRBJ2-7,-,TRBV19,-,CASSIDGLAQTYEQYF,TGTGCCAGTAGTATAGATGGGCTAGCGCAGACCTACGAGCAGTACTTC
TRBJ1-5,few,TRBV9,-,CASSVGGGAGWDNQPQHF,TGTGCCAGCAGCGTAGGAGGGGGGGCAGGCTGGGACAATCAGCCCCAGCATTTT
TRBJ2-3,-,TRBV7-9,-,CASSLVYGTDTQYF,TGTGCCAGCAGCTTAGTGTATGGCACAGATACGCAGTATTTT
TRBJ1-6,-,TRBV9,-,CASSVVGGGTDSPLHF,TGTGCCAGCAGCGTAGTAGGGGGGGGTACCGATTCACCCCTCCACTTT
TRBJ1-5,-,TRBV10-3,TRBD1,CAISAGLGTGVSNQPQHF,TGTGCCATCAGTGCCGGCCTGGGGACAGGGGTTAGCAATCAGCCCCAGCATTTT
TRBJ2-7,-,TRBV6-5,TRBD2,CASSYLGGRAYEQYF,TGTGCCAGCAGTTACTTGGGCGGGAGGGCCTACGAGCAGTACTTC
TRBJ2-7,-,TRBV18,TRBD1,CASSPPRTGGEQYF,TGTGCCAGCTCACCACCCAGGACAGGGGGCGAGCAGTACTTC
TRBJ1-4,-,TRBV5-1,TRBD1,CASSPNRGWDEKLFF,TGCGCCAGCAGCCCCAACAGGGGGTGGGATGAAAAACTGTTTTTT
TRBJ1-2,-,TRBV19,-,CASSMHPGESYGYTF,TGTGCCAGTAGTATGCACCCAGGGGAGAGCTATGGCTACACCTTC
TRBJ2-7,-,TRBV5-8,TRBD2,CASSPAGRISYEQYF,TGTGCCAGCAGCCCAGCGGGACGGATCTCCTACGAGCAGTACTTC
TRBJ2-2,once,TRBV9,-,CASSVDPSGGELFF,TGTGCCAGCAGCGTAGACCCGAGTGGCGGGGAGCTGTTTTTT
TRBJ1-1,-,TRBV18,TRBD1,CASSPRTSGGETEAFF,TGTGCCAGCTCACCACGGACTTCAGGGGGCGAGACTGAAGCTTTCTTT
TRBJ2-1,-,TRBV7-9,TRBD1,CASSFGTGGADEQFF,TGTGCCAGCAGCTTTGGGACAGGGGGCGCGGATGAGCAGTTCTTC
TRBJ1-6,-,TRBV5-1,-,CASSLESSSDGNSPLHF,TGCGCCAGCAGCTTGGAGAGTAGCTCAGACGGTAATTCACCCCTCCACTTT
TRBJ2-1,-,TRBV15,TRBD2,CATSTGTSGNNEQFF,TGTGCCACCAGCACCGGGACTAGCGGGAACAATGAGCAGTTCTTC
TRBJ1-5,-,TRBV18,TRBD1,CASSPGGQGVYQPQHF,TGTGCCAGCTCACCAGGCGGACAGGGGGTTTACCAGCCCCAGCATTTT
TRBJ2-2,-,TRBV29-1,TRBD1,CSVDDRGDTGELFF,TGCAGCGTGGATGACAGGGGAGACACCGGGGAGCTGTTTTTT
TRBJ1-3,-,TRBV3-1/TRBV3-2,-,CASSQDNTVYSGNTIYF,TGTGCCAGCAGCCAAGATAACACAGTCTACTCTGGAAACACCATATATTTT
TRBJ1-2,-,TRBV10-2,-,CASSGGVRGYGYTF,TGCGCCAGCAGTGGGGGGGTACGAGGCTATGGCTACACCTTC
TRBJ1-2,-,TRBV29-1,-,CSVAGEGYGYTF,TGCAGCGTTGCAGGGGAAGGCTATGGCTACACCTTC
TRBJ2-7,-,TRBV15,TRBD1,CATSQGQGYEQYF,TGTGCCACCAGCCAGGGACAGGGCTACGAGCAGTACTTC
TRBJ1-1,-,TRBV29-1,TRBD1,CSAYDRGISAAEAFF,TGCAGCGCCTACGACAGGGGGATAAGTGCTGCTGAAGCTTTCTTT
TRBJ2-3,-,TRBV27,TRBD1,CASSLGQGTRTDTQYF,TGTGCCAGCAGTTTGGGACAGGGGACGAGGACAGATACGCAGTATTTT
TRBJ1-1,-,TRBV6-5,-,CASSYEYGNTEAFF,TGTGCCAGCAGTTACGAATACGGGAACACTGAAGCTTTCTTT
TRBJ2-3,-,TRBV19,-,CASSIPEARPDFTDTQYF,TGTGCCAGTAGCATTCCAGAGGCGAGACCCGACTTCACAGATACGCAGTATTTT
TRBJ2-7,-,TRBV7-2,-,CASSSDSSYEQYF,TGTGCCAGCAGCTCGGACAGCTCCTACGAGCAGTACTTC
TRBJ1-2,-,TRBV3-1/TRBV3-2,-,CASSHLGGGYTF,TGTGCCAGCAGCCACCTTGGGGGCGGCTACACCTTC
TRBJ2-1,-,TRBV7-6,-,CASSASGHEQFF,TGTGCCAGCAGCGCGAGCGGCCATGAGCAGTTCTTC
TRBJ2-3,-,TRBV5-1,-,CASSLVATTDTQYF,TGCGCCAGCAGCTTGGTAGCCACCACAGATACGCAGTATTTT
TRBJ1-1,-,TRBV21-1,-,CASSNKRWNLNTEAFF,TGTGCCAGCAGCAATAAGAGGTGGAATTTGAACACTGAAGCTTTCTTT
TRBJ2-7,once,TRBV12-3/TRBV12-4,TRBD1,CASSFGTAYEQYF,TGTGCCAGCAGTTTTGGGACAGCCTACGAGCAGTACTTC
TRBJ2-2,-,TRBV24-1,-,CATSDWTARGTGELFF,TGTGCCACCAGTGATTGGACAGCCAGAGGGACCGGGGAGCTGTTTTTT